The 25 T cell receptor beta chains below were found in one sample sequenced in a study of OX40 agonist ivuxolimab in advanced cancers. The library was produced with the immunoSEQ multiplex PCR assay. The immuneACCESS repertoire file appears here via TCRdb, limited to in-frame rearrangements. These files lack a portion of the clones; in checked studies, under half of the deficit traces to unresolved V genes, and the cause of the others is not known. A total of about 150,000 clones appear in this sample, under 95% of them only once. The ten largest make up about 0.33% of the sample. The sample in question was CD4+ or CD8+ T cells sorted from blood, obtained in a trial of the OX40 agonist ivuxolimab. The receptors derive from an adult with an advanced solid tumor such as melanoma, head and neck, liver or kidney cancer.

This clone was found once. The rearrangement joins TRBV6-6 to TRBJ2-5, with 12 bases that match TRBD2. The V gene end was trimmed by 7 bases and the J gene end by 3 bases; junction bases not matched to a gene: 9. CDR3 length: 16 residues. Germline V gene sequence: CDR1 MNHNY, CDR2 SVGAGI (reference sequence). The CDR3 here is CASTHDGLAGKETQYF. The CDR3 bases are TGTGCCAGCACCCACGATGGACTAGCGGGGAAAGAGACCCAGTACTTC.

The chain combines TRBV4-1 with TRBJ1-4; no firm D call. V shed 0 bases and J shed 15 bases, with 14 bases lying between them. Germline CDR1 and CDR2: MGHRA and YSYEKL. This CDR3 is 13 amino acids long. The CDR3 DNA sequence: TGCGCCAGCAGCCAAGAACCGGTGGGGTCCTTGTTTTTT. Translation: CASSQEPVGSLFF.

The chain carries TRBV27 and TRBJ1-2; D possibly corresponds to TRBD1 (5 bases). The ends were cut back, 0 bases at V and 4 bases at J, with 6 bases in the middle. Looked up from germline, CDR1 is MNHEY and CDR2 is SMNVEV (reference sequence). CDR3 length equals 13 residues. The CDR3 DNA reads TGTGCCAGCAGTTTATCGGGGGGCTATGGCTACACCTTC. Translated: CASSLSGGYGYTF.

This chain connects TRBV30 to TRBJ2-5, with 10 bases identical to TRBD1. J was trimmed by 11 bases and V by 2 bases; bases with no gene match: 5. Per germline, CDR1 GTSNPN and CDR2 SVGIG (reference sequence). There are 12 residues in the CDR3. CDR3 residues: CAWSKTDRGQYF. CDR3 DNA sequence: TGTGCCTGGAGTAAAACGGACAGGGGGCAGTACTTC.

The V gene is TRBV10-3, the J gene TRBJ2-7, with 9 bases aligning to TRBD2. The CDR3 has 15 amino acids. J was trimmed by 2 bases and V by 4 bases; bases with no gene match: 6. Germline assignment: CDR1 ENHRY and CDR2 SYGVKD. The chain's CDR3 is CAISGLAGNTYEQYF. The CDR3 coding sequence is TGTGCCATCAGTGGCCTAGCGGGGAACACCTACGAGCAGTACTTC.

V gene TRBV28 combines with J gene TRBJ2-7; maybe TRBD1 (6 bases). Per germline, CDR1 MDHEN and CDR2 SYDVKM. The V gene lost 1 base and the J gene lost 9 bases, with 13 bases spanning the gap. This CDR3 has 13 amino acids. CDR3 nucleotide sequence: TGTGCCAGCAGTTTATTGGGTCTAGGGGGGCAGTACTTC. Translation: CASSLLGLGGQYF.

This rearrangement joins TRBV7-9 to TRBJ2-7; possibly TRBD1 or TRBD2 for D (5 bases each). The CDR3 spans 14 residues. Per the germline V gene, CDR1 is SEHNR and CDR2 is FQNEAQ (reference sequence). Trimming shortened V by 2 bases and J by 3 bases, and 11 bases separated the two germline ends. The CDR3 coding sequence is TGTGCCAGCAGCTTATTGGGACCGCTCTACGAGCAGTACTTC. It translates to CASSLLGPLYEQYF.

J is TRBJ2-7 and V is TRBV7-3, with a possible D match to TRBD1 (5 bases). V lost 4 bases and J lost 8, with 12 bases in between. CDR3 length: 12 amino acids. Germline CDR1 is SGHTA and CDR2 is FQGTGA. CDR3 sequence reads: CASSSSGSQQYF. The DNA for the CDR3 is TGTGCCAGCAGCTCTTCAGGGTCCCAGCAGTACTTC.

V gene TRBV5-1 combines with J gene TRBJ2-3, with 9 bases lining up with TRBD1. Germline V CDR1 and CDR2: SGHRS, YFSETQ. The CDR3 totals 15 residues. The ends lost 7 bases at V and 6 bases at J; junction bases unmatched: 12. The CDR3: CASRRDREFQDTQYF. In DNA, the CDR3 is TGCGCCAGCCGGCGGGACAGGGAATTTCAGGATACGCAGTATTTT.

The chain joins TRBV7-2 to TRBJ1-1; TRBD1 matches at 8 bases. V dropped 5 bases and J dropped 8; count of bases not matched to a gene: 10. This CDR3 has 14 residues. Germline V gene data show CDR1 as SGHTA and CDR2 as FQGNSA. The CDR3 sequence: CASSQRQGTGEAFF. The CDR3 DNA follows: TGTGCCAGCAGCCAGAGACAGGGGACGGGCGAAGCTTTCTTT.

The V gene is TRBV4-1, the J gene TRBJ2-7; D unresolved. Between the trimmed V and J ends, which lost 4 bases and 1 base, there was a span of 11 bases. The CDR3 covers 14 residues. The germline CDR1 and CDR2 sequences are MGHRA and YSYEKL. The CDR3 DNA sequence: TGCGCCAGCAGCCCCTACCAGTCTTCCTACGAGCAGTACTTC. Translating it yields CASSPYQSSYEQYF.

V gene TRBV2 combines with J gene TRBJ2-7; perhaps TRBD1 as D (5 bases). CDR1 is SNHLY, CDR2 FYNNEI, per germline. The V and J ends lost 2 bases and 2 bases respectively, with 10 bases between them. The CDR3 extends over 14 amino acids. The CDR3 is CASSESQGTYEQYF. Written as DNA, the CDR3 is TGTGCCAGCAGTGAAAGTCAGGGTACCTACGAGCAGTACTTC.

V gene TRBV4-1 combines with J gene TRBJ2-2; 8 nucleotides align to TRBD1. V lost 5 bases to trimming and J lost 9 bases; unmatched junction nucleotides: 5. The CDR3 is made up of 13 amino acids. Germline loops: CDR1 MGHRA, CDR2 YSYEKL. The CDR3 DNA is TGCGCCAGCAGCGGCCAGGGGGCCTGGGAGCTGTTTTTT. Its translation: CASSGQGAWELFF.

This clone has just a few counts. The V gene is TRBV11-3, the J gene TRBJ2-2; D is perhaps TRBD1 or TRBD2 (5 bases each). The CDR3 sequence is 14 residues long. CDR1 and CDR2 (germline): SGHNT, YENEEA. V was cut by 4 bases and J by 6 bases, with 12 bases left in between. CDR3 sequence (DNA): TGTGCCAGCAGCTCCCCCCGGGGCTCCGGGGAGCTGTTTTTT. It translates to CASSSPRGSGELFF.

This clone was seen once. V usage is TRBV9 and J usage is TRBJ2-1, with D unresolved. Germline values: CDR1 SGDLS, CDR2 YYNGEE. The V and J ends lost 2 bases and 7 bases respectively, with 10 bases between them. CDR3 length: 13 amino acids. Here the CDR3 DNA reads TGTGCCAGCAGCGTTCAAACATCGAATGAGCAGTTCTTC. This codes for CASSVQTSNEQFF.

Remarks on this clone: Other DNA sequences of this sample code for an identical CDR3. The rearrangement links TRBV11-3 to TRBJ2-1; TRBD2 is a possible D gene (5 bases). Germline CDR1 is SGHNT and CDR2 is YENEEA. This CDR3 contains 13 residues. Deletions cut 4 bases from V and 2 bases from J, with 6 bases between. The CDR3 loop reads CASSSGAYNEQFF. CDR3 bases: TGTGCCAGCAGCTCCGGGGCCTACAATGAGCAGTTCTTC.

The chain combines TRBV28 with TRBJ1-5; 7 positions agree with TRBD1. CDR3 length: 14 residues. Germline loops: CDR1 MDHEN, CDR2 SYDVKM. Losses at the gene ends were 8 bases for V and 2 bases for J; bases not matched to a gene: 6. The CDR3 DNA follows: TGTGCCAGCCGATCAGGGGGTGGCAATCAGCCCCAGCATTTT. This sequence encodes CASRSGGGNQPQHF.

CDR3 bases: TGCGCCAGCAGCTTGGAAGCCGGAGAAGCTAACTATGGCTACACCTTC. As protein: CASSLEAGEANYGYTF. This sequence joins TRBV5-1 and TRBJ1-2; no clear D. In germline, CDR1 is SGHRS, CDR2 YFSETQ. V lost 0 bases to trimming and J lost 0 bases, with 12 bases between them. The CDR3 has 16 residues.

The V and J genes are TRBV28 and TRBJ2-5; D could derive from TRBD1 or TRBD2 (5 bases each). The CDR3 extends over 13 amino acids. V dropped 5 bases and J dropped 2 bases, with 9 bases sitting between them. CDR1 and CDR2 (germline): MDHEN, SYDVKM. The CDR3 is CASSTGGQETQYF. DNA of the CDR3: TGTGCCAGCAGTACTGGGGGACAAGAGACCCAGTACTTC.

The chain has TRBV7-9 and TRBJ1-1; perhaps TRBD1 as D (5 bases). V was clipped by 1 base and J by 0 bases, with 12 bases between them. The CDR3 is 16 amino acids. CDR1 is SEHNR, CDR2 FQNEAQ, per germline (reference sequence). The CDR3 here is CASSLDQGPLNTEAFF. The CDR3 DNA sequence: TGTGCCAGCAGCTTAGATCAGGGACCCTTGAACACTGAAGCTTTCTTT.

This clone occurred once. Here the CDR3 reads CASSMGLAVEQYF. CDR3 coding DNA: TGTGCCAGTAGTATGGGGCTAGCTGTCGAGCAGTACTTC. The rearrangement joins TRBV19 to TRBJ2-7, with D possibly called TRBD1 or TRBD2 (5 bases each). The V and J ends lost 3 bases and 6 bases respectively, with 12 bases between them. The CDR3 length is 13 residues. Germline V gene sequence: CDR1 LNHDA, CDR2 SQIVND (reference sequence).

The V gene is TRBV6-5, the J gene TRBJ2-5; D remains ambiguous. Germline assignment: CDR1 MNHEY and CDR2 SVGAGI. V gave up 0 bases and J gave up 2 bases, with 7 bases separating them. CDR3 length equals 14 residues. CDR3 amino acids: CASSYSIDQETQYF. For the CDR3, the DNA is TGTGCCAGCAGTTACTCGATAGATCAAGAGACCCAGTACTTC.

The V gene is TRBV12-5, the J gene TRBJ2-5, with D hard to call. The better agreement between TRBJ2-7 and the DNA end casts doubt on the J call. CDR1 LGHNT and CDR2 FRNRAP come from the germline V gene. The CDR3 has 16 residues. The CDR3 sequence: CASGLVGTSRDYEQYF. The CDR3 nucleotides are TGTGCTAGTGGTTTGGTAGGAACTTCGAGAGACTACGAGCAGTACTTC.

In this sample, this clone turned up once. V and J are TRBV7-3 and TRBJ2-5; 7 positions match TRBD2. Germline V gene sequence: CDR1 SGHTA, CDR2 FQGTGA. This CDR3 is 15 amino acids long. V lost 1 base and J lost 5; bases outside the gene matches: 7. The CDR3 DNA sequence: TGTGCCAGCAGCTTAAGGGGCGCGGGGGACGAGACCCAGTACTTC. As protein: CASSLRGAGDETQYF.

The chain employs TRBV27 and TRBJ1-5; D perhaps matches TRBD1 (5 bases). V was pared by 5 bases and J by 2 bases, with 10 bases between. The CDR3 contains 14 residues. Germline V gives CDR1 MNHEY, CDR2 SMNVEV (reference sequence). CDR3 sequence reads: CASSLRVGNQPQHF. The DNA of the CDR3 is TGTGCCAGCAGTCTCAGGGTAGGCAATCAGCCCCAGCATTTT.